A selection of T cell receptor beta chains follows, all from one sample in a study of blood T cell repertoires in COVID-19. The method was immunoSEQ multiplex PCR; TCRdb's version includes in-frame clones alone and lacks a portion of them. This table has about 240,000 clones, about 82% appearing once. Sequenced input: peripheral blood. The receptors originated from a man older than 75 with acute or convalescent COVID-19. The CDR3 runs from the conserved cysteine through the conserved F or W. Fields, in order: J gene, V gene, clone size, D gene, CDR3 protein, CDR3 DNA. D genes are given only for firm matches. Clone size is not always given. Where it is, it says once, few, many or a class for expanded clones.

j_call: TRBJ2-7; v_call: TRBV2; clone_size: NA; d_call: TRBD1; cdr3_aa: CASRTGAYEQYF; cdr3_nt: TGTGCCAGCAGGACAGGGGCCTACGAGCAGTACTTC
j_call: TRBJ1-2; v_call: TRBV10-2; clone_size: NA; d_call: NA; cdr3_aa: CASSDSQWGYTF; cdr3_nt: TGCGCCAGCAGTGACTCCCAGTGGGGCTACACCTTC
j_call: TRBJ2-7; v_call: TRBV5-3; clone_size: NA; d_call: TRBD1; cdr3_aa: CARSLGQGQIRSYEQYF; cdr3_nt: TGTGCCAGAAGCTTGGGACAGGGACAAATTAGGTCCTACGAGCAGTACTTC
j_call: TRBJ1-1; v_call: TRBV15; clone_size: NA; d_call: NA; cdr3_aa: CATRRQGDTEAFF; cdr3_nt: TGTGCCACCCGGCGCCAGGGTGACACTGAAGCTTTCTTT
j_call: TRBJ2-4; v_call: TRBV10-2; clone_size: NA; d_call: NA; cdr3_aa: CASMETRMAKNIQYF; cdr3_nt: TGCGCCAGCATGGAGACTAGGATGGCCAAAAACATTCAGTACTTC
j_call: TRBJ1-1; v_call: TRBV19; clone_size: NA; d_call: TRBD1; cdr3_aa: CASSSRQGATEAFF; cdr3_nt: TGTGCCAGTAGTTCACGACAGGGGGCCACTGAAGCTTTCTTT
j_call: TRBJ1-2; v_call: TRBV5-1; clone_size: once; d_call: TRBD1; cdr3_aa: CASTDQTGVYGYTF; cdr3_nt: TGCGCCAGTACCGACCAGACAGGGGTGTACGGCTACACCTTC
j_call: TRBJ2-4; v_call: TRBV5-5; clone_size: NA; d_call: NA; cdr3_aa: CASSSRVDSKNIQYF; cdr3_nt: TGTGCCAGCAGCTCGAGGGTGGACTCAAAAAACATTCAGTACTTC
j_call: TRBJ2-6; v_call: TRBV5-4; clone_size: NA; d_call: TRBD1; cdr3_aa: CAISPPTGTGTSGANVLTF; cdr3_nt: TGTGCCATCTCACCGCCTACCGGGACAGGGACCTCTGGGGCCAACGTCCTGACTTTC
j_call: TRBJ2-7; v_call: TRBV18; clone_size: NA; d_call: TRBD2; cdr3_aa: CASSAALAGAAYEQYF; cdr3_nt: TGTGCCAGCTCAGCTGCCTTAGCGGGGGCAGCCTACGAGCAGTACTTC
j_call: TRBJ1-1; v_call: TRBV12-5; clone_size: NA; d_call: TRBD1; cdr3_aa: CASGLFRQGWSTEAFF; cdr3_nt: TGTGCTAGTGGTTTGTTTAGACAGGGTTGGTCCACTGAAGCTTTCTTT
j_call: TRBJ1-1; v_call: TRBV3-1/TRBV3-2; clone_size: NA; d_call: NA; cdr3_aa: CASSHDGGRAEAFF; cdr3_nt: TGTGCCAGCAGCCATGACGGGGGGAGGGCTGAAGCTTTCTTT
j_call: TRBJ1-6; v_call: TRBV5-4; clone_size: NA; d_call: NA; cdr3_aa: CASSKQGDNSPLHF; cdr3_nt: TGTGCCAGCAGCAAACAGGGTGATAATTCACCCCTCCACTTT
j_call: TRBJ1-1; v_call: TRBV5-1; clone_size: NA; d_call: TRBD1; cdr3_aa: CASSPPGQGGTEAFF; cdr3_nt: TGCGCCAGCAGCCCGCCCGGACAGGGCGGCACTGAAGCTTTCTTT
j_call: TRBJ2-1; v_call: TRBV5-1; clone_size: NA; d_call: NA; cdr3_aa: CASRLRPGGGGMGNEQFF; cdr3_nt: TGCGCCAGCAGGCTTCGCCCCGGGGGTGGCGGGATGGGGAATGAGCAGTTCTTC
j_call: TRBJ2-2; v_call: TRBV5-1; clone_size: NA; d_call: NA; cdr3_aa: CASTNGQGGSGELFF; cdr3_nt: TGCGCCAGCACCAATGGGCAAGGGGGATCCGGGGAGCTGTTTTTT
j_call: TRBJ1-1; v_call: TRBV28; clone_size: NA; d_call: TRBD1; cdr3_aa: CATQGPGLNTEAFF; cdr3_nt: TGTGCCACACAGGGGCCCGGTTTGAACACTGAAGCTTTCTTT
j_call: TRBJ2-2; v_call: TRBV29-1; clone_size: NA; d_call: NA; cdr3_aa: CSAGQYPNTGELFF; cdr3_nt: TGCAGCGCTGGGCAGTACCCGAACACCGGGGAGCTGTTTTTT
j_call: TRBJ1-6; v_call: TRBV27; clone_size: NA; d_call: NA; cdr3_aa: CASSLKGESSPLHF; cdr3_nt: TGTGCCAGCAGTTTGAAGGGAGAGAGCTCACCCCTCCACTTT
j_call: TRBJ1-5; v_call: TRBV2; clone_size: NA; d_call: TRBD1; cdr3_aa: CASSPTGVQPQHF; cdr3_nt: TGTGCCAGCAGCCCTACAGGGGTTCAGCCCCAGCATTTT
j_call: TRBJ2-7; v_call: TRBV7-2; clone_size: NA; d_call: TRBD2; cdr3_aa: CASSPLGLAYEQYF; cdr3_nt: TGTGCCAGCAGCCCCTTGGGACTAGCCTACGAGCAGTACTTC
j_call: TRBJ2-2; v_call: TRBV28; clone_size: NA; d_call: TRBD2; cdr3_aa: CASTGTSGSGGTGELFF; cdr3_nt: TGTGCCAGCACCGGGACTAGCGGGAGTGGGGGCACCGGGGAGCTGTTTTTT
j_call: TRBJ1-2; v_call: TRBV7-2; clone_size: NA; d_call: NA; cdr3_aa: CASSLDSTNYGYTF; cdr3_nt: TGTGCCAGCAGCTTAGATAGCACTAACTATGGCTACACCTTC
j_call: TRBJ2-7; v_call: TRBV3-1/TRBV3-2; clone_size: NA; d_call: TRBD1; cdr3_aa: CASSQPRGRIQGEQYF; cdr3_nt: TGTGCCAGCAGCCAACCCAGGGGGCGCATACAGGGCGAGCAGTACTTC
j_call: TRBJ1-6; v_call: TRBV15; clone_size: NA; d_call: NA; cdr3_aa: CATLLDLDSPLHF; cdr3_nt: TGTGCCACCTTGCTCGATTTAGATTCACCCCTCCACTTT
j_call: TRBJ1-5; v_call: TRBV28; clone_size: NA; d_call: NA; cdr3_aa: CASRQGFLNQPQHF; cdr3_nt: TGTGCCAGCAGACAGGGTTTCCTCAATCAGCCCCAGCATTTT
j_call: TRBJ2-7; v_call: TRBV27; clone_size: NA; d_call: TRBD2; cdr3_aa: CASRASGRGYEQYF; cdr3_nt: TGTGCCAGCAGGGCTAGCGGGAGGGGCTACGAGCAGTACTTC
j_call: TRBJ1-1; v_call: TRBV21-1; clone_size: NA; d_call: NA; cdr3_aa: CASSKSRQGKEAFF; cdr3_nt: TGTGCCAGCAGCAAGAGTCGACAGGGGAAGGAAGCTTTCTTT
j_call: TRBJ1-1; v_call: TRBV10-2; clone_size: NA; d_call: NA; cdr3_aa: CASSESGQGRTMNTEAFF; cdr3_nt: TGCGCCAGCAGTGAGTCGGGCCAGGGCCGCACCATGAACACTGAAGCTTTCTTT